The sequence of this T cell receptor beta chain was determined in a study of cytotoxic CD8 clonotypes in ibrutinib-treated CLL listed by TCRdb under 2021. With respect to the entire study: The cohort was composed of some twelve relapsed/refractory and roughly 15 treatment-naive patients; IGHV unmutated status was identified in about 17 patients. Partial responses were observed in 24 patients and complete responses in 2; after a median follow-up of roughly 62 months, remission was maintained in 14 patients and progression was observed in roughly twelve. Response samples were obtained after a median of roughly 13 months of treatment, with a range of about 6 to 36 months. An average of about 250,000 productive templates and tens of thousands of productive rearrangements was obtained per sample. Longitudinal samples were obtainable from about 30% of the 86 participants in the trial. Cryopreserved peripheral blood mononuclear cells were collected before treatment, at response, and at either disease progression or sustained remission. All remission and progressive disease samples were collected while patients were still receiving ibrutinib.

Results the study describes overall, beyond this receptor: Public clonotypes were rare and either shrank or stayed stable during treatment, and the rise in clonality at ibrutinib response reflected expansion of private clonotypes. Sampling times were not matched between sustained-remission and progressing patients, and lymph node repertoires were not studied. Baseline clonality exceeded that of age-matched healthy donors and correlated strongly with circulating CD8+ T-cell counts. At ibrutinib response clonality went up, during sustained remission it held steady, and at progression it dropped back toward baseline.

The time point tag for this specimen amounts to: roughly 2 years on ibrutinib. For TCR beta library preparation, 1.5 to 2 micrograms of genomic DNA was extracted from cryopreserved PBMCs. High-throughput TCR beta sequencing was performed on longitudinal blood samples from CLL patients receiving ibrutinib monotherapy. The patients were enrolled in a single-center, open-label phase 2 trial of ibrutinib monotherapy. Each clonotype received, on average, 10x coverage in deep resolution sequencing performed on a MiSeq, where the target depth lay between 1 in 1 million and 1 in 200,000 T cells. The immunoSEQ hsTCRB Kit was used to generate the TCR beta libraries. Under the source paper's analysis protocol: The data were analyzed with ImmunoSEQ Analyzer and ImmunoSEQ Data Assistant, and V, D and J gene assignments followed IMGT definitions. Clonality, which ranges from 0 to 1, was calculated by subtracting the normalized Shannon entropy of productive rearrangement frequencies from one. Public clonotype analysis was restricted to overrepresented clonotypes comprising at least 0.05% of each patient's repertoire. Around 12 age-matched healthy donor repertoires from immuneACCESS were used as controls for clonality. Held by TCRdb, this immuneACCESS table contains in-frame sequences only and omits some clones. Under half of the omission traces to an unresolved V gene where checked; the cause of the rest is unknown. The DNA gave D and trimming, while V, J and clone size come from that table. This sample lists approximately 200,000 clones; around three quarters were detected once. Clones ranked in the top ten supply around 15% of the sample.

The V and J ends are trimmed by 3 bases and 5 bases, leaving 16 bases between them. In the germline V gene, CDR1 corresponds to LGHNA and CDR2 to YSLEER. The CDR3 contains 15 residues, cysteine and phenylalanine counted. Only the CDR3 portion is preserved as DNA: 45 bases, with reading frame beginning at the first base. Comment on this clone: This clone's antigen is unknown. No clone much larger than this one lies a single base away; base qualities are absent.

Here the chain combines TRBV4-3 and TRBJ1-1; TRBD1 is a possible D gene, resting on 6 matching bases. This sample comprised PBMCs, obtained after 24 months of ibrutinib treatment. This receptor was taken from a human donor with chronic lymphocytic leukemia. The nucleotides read TGCGCCAGCAGCCATTACCCGGGGGGCGAGACTGAAGCTTTCTTT. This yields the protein CASSHYPGGETEAFF.